The 22 T cell receptor beta chains below were found in one sample sequenced in a study of blood T cell repertoires in COVID-19. Profiled with immunoSEQ multiplex PCR; TCRdb holds only in-frame clones, not every one. The data show roughly 300,000 clones, with about 90% seen just once and less than 6% held by the top ten. Sequenced material: PBMCs or T cells enriched from blood (not recorded which). The receptors come from a woman under 40 who had recovered from COVID-19.

This sequence joins TRBV7-9 and TRBJ1-2; D possibly corresponds to TRBD1 (6 bases). This CDR3 spans 14 amino acids. Germline V gene lookup returns CDR1 SEHNR and CDR2 FQNEAQ (reference sequence). The germline V and J ends were trimmed by 8 bases and 5 bases, with 18 bases remaining between them. In DNA form, the CDR3 reads TGTGCCAGCGGCAGGGGCGAAGACTTTTATGGCTACACCTTC. Translated, it gives CASGRGEDFYGYTF.

The chain carries TRBV4-1 and TRBJ1-6, with TRBD1 identical over 8 bases. After removal of 4 bases from V and 11 bases from J, the junction contained 13 bases not matched to a gene. The CDR3 extends over 16 amino acids. From germline, CDR1 is MGHRA and CDR2 YSYEKL. The CDR3 loop reads CASSLRARQGQAPLHF. The CDR3 nucleotides read TGCGCCAGCAGCCTCAGGGCTAGACAGGGGCAGGCACCCCTCCACTTT.

CDR3 loop: CASRAEAGPAYEQYF. The CDR3 region has the DNA TGTGCCAGCAGGGCAGAAGCGGGGCCAGCCTACGAGCAGTACTTC. The J gene is TRBJ2-7, the V gene TRBV7-6; 7 bases match TRBD2. Germline V gives CDR1 SGHVS, CDR2 FNYEAQ. V shed 6 bases, J shed 2 bases, and the junction held 10 bases outside the gene matches. The CDR3 has 15 residues.

The V and J genes are TRBV7-9 and TRBJ1-2; weak D call: TRBD1 (5 bases). CDR1 and CDR2 (germline): SEHNR, FQNEAQ (reference sequence). The V end was cut by 5 bases, the J end by 8 bases, with 15 bases between. The CDR3 totals 13 residues. Written as DNA, the CDR3 is TGTGCCAGCAGCCCGACCGACAGTTTAGGCTACACCTTC. It specifies CASSPTDSLGYTF.

This clone was seen just once. The chain recombines TRBV29-1 with TRBJ2-5, with 7 bases lining up with TRBD1. The V gene's germline CDR1 is SQVTM and CDR2 ANQGSEA. The CDR3 is made up of 12 amino acids. V lost 7 bases to trimming and J lost 5 bases; unmatched junction nucleotides: 7. As DNA, the CDR3 is TGCAGCGGCTTTACAGGGGTTGAGACCCAGTACTTC. Protein sequence: CSGFTGVETQYF. The complete variable domain, with remaining parts taken from reference TRBV29-1 and TRBJ2-5, reads SAVISQKPSRDICQRGTSLTIQCQVDSQVTMMFWYRQQPGQSLTLIATANQGSEATYESGFVIDKFPISRPNLTFSTLTVSNMSPEDSSIYLCSGFTGVETQYFGPGTRLLVL.

The gene calls are TRBV19 and TRBJ1-3; possible D gene TRBD1, 6 bases. The CDR3 has 13 amino acids. V was clipped by 7 bases and J by 6 bases, with 13 bases between them. Germline CDR1 and CDR2: LNHDA and SQIVND (reference sequence). The CDR3 region is CASTSTGQNTIYF. The DNA of the CDR3 is TGTGCCAGTACCTCGACAGGACAAAACACCATATATTTT.

The CDR3 reads CASSPGGRRNEQFF. The CDR3 bases are TGTGCCAGCAGTCCGGGGGGTCGGAGGAATGAGCAGTTCTTC. This chain joins TRBV6-2 or TRBV6-3 and TRBJ2-1; 7 bases agree with TRBD2. Germline V gene sequence: CDR1 MNHEY, CDR2 SVGEGT. With 5 bases clipped from V and 7 bases from J, the junction kept 8 bases outside the gene matches. This CDR3 is built from 14 residues.

The chain joins TRBV7-3 to TRBJ1-1; a weak D match, TRBD1 (6 bases). The CDR3 covers 15 residues. Between the trimmed V and J ends, which lost 5 bases and 3 bases, there was a span of 16 bases. Germline CDR1 SGHTA, CDR2 FQGTGA. The CDR3 DNA sequence: TGTGCCAGCAGCGCCGGACAGCTTTTGGACACTGAAGCTTTCTTT. Its translation: CASSAGQLLDTEAFF.

The chain employs TRBV6-2 or TRBV6-3 and TRBJ2-1, with 10 bases aligning to TRBD2. With V trimmed by 2 bases and J by 8 bases, 3 bases remained unmatched. CDR3 length: 14 residues. Looked up from germline, CDR1 is MNHEY and CDR2 is SVGEGT. CDR3 in DNA: TGTGCCAGCAGTTACCTAGCGGGGGTCGATGAGCAGTTCTTC. This gives the protein CASSYLAGVDEQFF.

The chain joins TRBV2 to TRBJ1-5; 10 bases are a match to TRBD1. V dropped 4 bases and J dropped 5; count of bases not matched to a gene: 5. This CDR3 has 15 residues. CDR1 is SNHLY, CDR2 FYNNEI, per germline. For the CDR3, the DNA is TGTGCCAGCAGTGGGGGGGACAGGGGATATCAGCCCCAGCATTTT. It is translated as CASSGGDRGYQPQHF.

The rearrangement joins TRBV2 to TRBJ1-6, with a tentative D call TRBD1 (6 bases). CDR1 is SNHLY and CDR2 is FYNNEI in the germline V gene. CDR3 length equals 15 residues. V gave up 10 bases and J gave up 7 bases, with 20 bases separating them. The CDR3 DNA reads as TGTGCCATTTCGGACAGCTACCTTGGCAATTCACCCCTCCACTTT. Translated, it gives CAISDSYLGNSPLHF.

The chain joins TRBV5-1 to TRBJ1-2; D remains ambiguous. This CDR3 region has 13 residues. Germline-derived CDR1 and CDR2 are SGHRS and YFSETQ. Trimming pared 1 base from V and 2 bases from J, leaving 6 bases between. DNA of the CDR3: TGCGCCAGCAGCTTGAACGGGAACTATGGCTACACCTTC. Translating it yields CASSLNGNYGYTF.

V gene TRBV21-1 combines with J gene TRBJ1-4; the table's D call, TRBD1, has no DNA check behind it. TRBV21-1 is labeled a pseudogene. CDR3 length equals 16 residues. CDR3 loop: CASSKAEGARNEKLFF. The CDR3 coding sequence is TGTGCCAGCAGCAAAGCGGAGGGGGCGCGGAATGAAAAACTGTTTTTT.

The V gene is TRBV18, the J gene TRBJ1-4, with 8 bases that match TRBD1. The CDR3 extends over 15 amino acids. Germline V gene lookup returns CDR1 KGHSH and CDR2 LQKENI. V was pared by 4 bases and J by 0 bases, with 1 base of the junction left unmatched. The CDR3, as DNA: TGTGCCAGCTCACTGGGACAGGCAACTAATGAAAAACTGTTTTTT. The encoded protein is CASSLGQATNEKLFF.

V and J are TRBV3-1 (or the pseudogene TRBV3-2) and TRBJ2-1; D is possibly TRBD2 (6 bases). There are 14 residues in the CDR3. Germline CDR1 LGHDT, CDR2 YNNKEL (reference sequence). The V end was cut by 3 bases, the J end by 4 bases, with 10 bases between. CDR3 residues: CASSQVGGYNEQFF. DNA for the CDR3: TGTGCCAGCAGCCAGGTCGGGGGATACAATGAGCAGTTCTTC.

CDR3 coding DNA: TGCGCCAGCACAGAAGGGGTACGTGGAAACACCATATATTTT. It specifies CASTEGVRGNTIYF. The V and J genes are TRBV5-1 and TRBJ1-3, with a possible D match to TRBD1 (5 bases). V shed 6 bases and J shed 3 bases, with 13 bases lying between them. Per the germline V gene, CDR1 is SGHRS and CDR2 is YFSETQ. This CDR3 spans 14 amino acids.

This clone was seen more than once but under ten times. The chain uses TRBV6-1 and TRBJ1-2; D is undetermined. Deletions cut 1 base from V and 4 bases from J, with 7 bases between. Germline loops: CDR1 MNHNS, CDR2 SASEGT. The CDR3 is made up of 13 amino acids. Here the CDR3 DNA reads TGTGCCAGCAGTGAAGTCACTACCTATGGCTACACCTTC. Encoded protein: CASSEVTTYGYTF.

V gene TRBV5-6 combines with J gene TRBJ2-7; possible D gene TRBD1, 6 bases. This CDR3 comprises 13 residues. V was cut by 3 bases and J by 1 base, with 8 bases left in between. In germline, CDR1 is SGHDT, CDR2 YYEEEE. CDR3 bases: TGTGCCAGCAGCTCGGACAGATCCTACGAGCAGTACTTC. Residues: CASSSDRSYEQYF.

The rearrangement joins TRBV7-9 to TRBJ1-4, with D uncertain. This CDR3 is built from 17 residues. Germline assignment: CDR1 SEHNR and CDR2 FQNEAQ (reference sequence). V shed 2 bases and J shed 7 bases, with 20 bases lying between them. CDR3 sequence (DNA): TGTGCCAGCAGCTTAAGCAATCTCGAGGTAGTCGGTGAAAAACTGTTTTTT. Translating gives CASSLSNLEVVGEKLFF.

Note on this clone: Other DNA sequences in the same sample also yield this CDR3. The chain couples TRBV5-1 to TRBJ1-1, with D possibly TRBD1 on 5 matching bases. V was cut by 0 bases and J by 3 bases, with 9 bases left in between. Germline V gene sequence: CDR1 SGHRS, CDR2 YFSETQ. The CDR3 is 14 residues long. The CDR3 loop reads CASSLAGGYTEAFF. The DNA of the CDR3 is TGCGCCAGCAGCTTGGCTGGGGGGTACACTGAAGCTTTCTTT.

The chain combines TRBV5-6 with TRBJ2-2; possibly TRBD1 for D (6 bases). Trimming pared 1 base from V and 5 bases from J, leaving 12 bases between. From germline, CDR1 is SGHDT and CDR2 YYEEEE. This CDR3 is 15 amino acids long. Here the CDR3 DNA reads TGTGCCAGCAGCTTGTACAGGGAAGGAACCGGGGAGCTGTTTTTT. It codes for CASSLYREGTGELFF.

The chain combines TRBV4-1 with TRBJ1-1; D is perhaps TRBD1 (6 bases). V gave up 1 base and J gave up 4 bases, with 10 bases separating them. Germline assignment: CDR1 MGHRA and CDR2 YSYEKL. The CDR3 is 14 amino acids. The CDR3 sequence: CASSQARGSTEAFF. In DNA form, the CDR3 reads TGCGCCAGCAGCCAAGCTAGGGGGAGCACTGAAGCTTTCTTT.